This is a list of T cell receptor beta chains from one sample in a study of follicular helper T cells after annual influenza vaccination. Some clones are missing from TCRdb's copy, which holds only in-frame ones; the method was immunoSEQ multiplex PCR. The table has 6,500 or so clones, roughly 84% seen once. The source material was CXCR5+ CD38- circulating T follicular helper cells from blood, sampled 7 days after influenza vaccination. The receptors stem from an adult who received the influenza vaccine. The CDR3 runs from the conserved cysteine through the conserved F or W. A D gene is named only where the DNA matches it firmly. Part of the rows lack a size; the others show once, few, many or a class for expanded clones.

clone size	V gene	J gene	D gene	CDR3 DNA	CDR3 protein
once	TRBV29-1	TRBJ2-5	.	TGCAGCGTTCAACAAGCGCGCCGACCTCAAGAGACCCAGTACTTC	CSVQQARRPQETQYF
.	TRBV7-8	TRBJ2-4	.	TGTGCCAGCAGCTTAGTCCAGGGACTAGCCAAAAACATTCAGTACTTC	CASSLVQGLAKNIQYF
few	TRBV6-5	TRBJ2-2	.	TGTGCCAGCAGTTACAAGCCTAGAGGGACCGGGGAGCTGTTTTTT	CASSYKPRGTGELFF
.	TRBV11-2	TRBJ2-3	TRBD1	TGTGCCAGCAGCTTGATTACCTCAGGGGGAGATACGCAGTATTTT	CASSLITSGGDTQYF
once	TRBV28	TRBJ2-7	.	TGTGCCAGCAGTCCTATTTATGCCCCCTACGAGCAGTACTTC	CASSPIYAPYEQYF
.	TRBV5-1	TRBJ2-1	.	TGCGCCAGCAGCCTGCCGGGAGCCCCCGCAGGTGAGCAGTTCTTC	CASSLPGAPAGEQFF
once	TRBV7-6	TRBJ2-2	.	TGTGCCAGCAGCTTAGTACAGGGGAACACCGGGGAGCTGTTTTTT	CASSLVQGNTGELFF
.	TRBV19	TRBJ2-3	TRBD2	TGTGCCAGTAAGGCTAGCGGTTTCCGCACAGATACGCAGTATTTT	CASKASGFRTDTQYF
.	TRBV29-1	TRBJ1-5	.	TGCAGCGTGGGGGGCAGGAGCAATCAGCCCCAGCATTTT	CSVGGRSNQPQHF
.	TRBV10-3	TRBJ2-3	TRBD2	TGTGCCATCAGTGAGTCGACTAGCGTTAGCACAGATACGCAGTATTTT	CAISESTSVSTDTQYF
.	TRBV11-2	TRBJ2-3	TRBD1	TGTGCCAGCAGTTCCGGGACAGGGGGCGTAGTAGATACGCAGTATTTT	CASSSGTGGVVDTQYF